This is a list of T cell receptor beta chains from one sample in a study of blood T cell repertoires in COVID-19. The protocol was immunoSEQ multiplex PCR, while the TCRdb copy is restricted to in-frame clones and leaves out a portion. The sample holds fewer than 350,000 clones, 80% to 90% seen once. Specimen: peripheral blood. Every receptor here comes from a woman aged 25 to 39 with COVID-19, enrolled during active disease. The CDR3 runs from the conserved cysteine through the conserved F or W. The D gene is left open where the match is weak. A row's size may be missing; if present it is once, few, many or a size class.

v_gene	d_gene	abundance	j_gene	CDR3nt	CDR3aa
TRBV19	NA	once	TRBJ1-6	TGTGCCAGTAGTCCAACATTCCGAAGCTATAATTCACCCCTCCACTTT	CASSPTFRSYNSPLHF
TRBV28	TRBD1	NA	TRBJ1-1	TGTGCCAGTAGAGGGGGCTATTATGCTGAAGCTTTCTTT	CASRGGYYAEAFF
TRBV5-4	NA	NA	TRBJ2-2	TGTGCCAGTATCAGCAGGGGAGACACCGGGGAGCTGTTTTTT	CASISRGDTGELFF
TRBV18	NA	NA	TRBJ2-7	TGTGCCAGCTCACCACCCCTCGGGTACGAGCAGTACTTC	CASSPPLGYEQYF
TRBV7-2	NA	NA	TRBJ2-2	TGTGCCAGCAGCCCCGGCGTCAGAGGGAAGGCCGGGGAGCTGTTTTTT	CASSPGVRGKAGELFF
TRBV6-5	NA	NA	TRBJ2-7	TGTGCCAGCAGTTACGGGGGCTTGGGCTACGAGCAGTACTTC	CASSYGGLGYEQYF
TRBV5-1	TRBD2	NA	TRBJ2-3	TGCGCCAGCAGTTATGTAGCGGGGGGCCAGGATACGCAGTATTTT	CASSYVAGGQDTQYF
TRBV12-5	NA	few	TRBJ2-1	TGTGCTAGTGTTTGGGAGACCGAGTACAATGAGCAGTTCTTC	CASVWETEYNEQFF
TRBV7-2	TRBD1	few	TRBJ2-2	TGTGCCAGCAGCTTAACAACAGGGGGCACCGGGGAGCTGTTTTTT	CASSLTTGGTGELFF
TRBV19	NA	NA	TRBJ2-1	TGTGCCAGTAGTATGGGCGGGGGACACCCCTCCTACAATGAGCAGTTCTTC	CASSMGGGHPSYNEQFF
TRBV19	TRBD1	once	TRBJ2-4	TGTGCCTCAATTGGACAGGGGGCTTCACTGGGCAAAAACATTCAGTACTTC	CASIGQGASLGKNIQYF
TRBV3-1/TRBV3-2	TRBD2	NA	TRBJ2-3	TGTGCCAGCAGCCAGCAGGTAGCGGGGGGGCCACGCACAGATACGCAGTATTTT	CASSQQVAGGPRTDTQYF
TRBV4-1	NA	few	TRBJ1-1	TGCGCCAGCAGCCAAGAATGGGGCAGGGAATCTGAAGCTTTCTTT	CASSQEWGRESEAFF
TRBV19	NA	once	TRBJ2-1	TGTGCCAGTAGTAGGGACTTCCCCGCGTTGACATACAATGAGCAGTTCTTC	CASSRDFPALTYNEQFF
TRBV2	NA	NA	TRBJ1-4	TGTGCCAGCAAATCTTTCGAGGGCTTTTGGGAAAAACTGTTTTTT	CASKSFEGFWEKLFF
TRBV28	NA	once	TRBJ1-1	TGTGCCAGCAGTTCTGTAGGTGGGGGGACTGAAGCTTTCTTT	CASSSVGGGTEAFF
TRBV2	TRBD1	NA	TRBJ2-5	TGTGCCAGCAGTGACTTACAGGGGGCATGGGAGACCCAGTACTTC	CASSDLQGAWETQYF
TRBV4-1	NA	NA	TRBJ1-5	TGCGCCAGCAGCCTCCGGGCGGACTCAAGGCCATATAGCAATCAGCCCCAGCATTTT	CASSLRADSRPYSNQPQHF
TRBV11-3	TRBD2	NA	TRBJ2-2	TGTGCCAGCCGGAGAGCGGGGGGGCCGGGCACCGGGGAGCTGTTTTTT	CASRRAGGPGTGELFF
TRBV12-5	NA	NA	TRBJ2-7	TGTGCTAGTGGACCGACAGGTTACTACGAGCAGTACTTC	CASGPTGYYEQYF
TRBV11-2	NA	NA	TRBJ2-7	TGTGCCAGCCAAAACCAGAATTCCCCCTACGAGCAGTACTTC	CASQNQNSPYEQYF
TRBV24-1	NA	once	TRBJ1-2	TGTGCCACCAGTGATTCGCGGGAAAACTATGGCTACACCTTC	CATSDSRENYGYTF
TRBV5-4	NA	NA	TRBJ1-2	TGTGCCAGCAGCTTGATTGCTGGAGACTATGGCTACACCTTC	CASSLIAGDYGYTF
TRBV19	TRBD1	few	TRBJ1-5	TGTGCCAGTATGACGAGAAGACAGGGCTATGATCAGCCCCAGCATTTT	CASMTRRQGYDQPQHF
TRBV27	NA	NA	TRBJ2-3	TGTGCCAGCAGTCCTTTCGCACTAGCAGCCGGGTCGCAGTATTTT	CASSPFALAAGSQYF
TRBV18	TRBD2	NA	TRBJ2-7	TGTGCCAGCTCACCCTCTAGCGGGGGGGCCTACGAGCAGTACTTC	CASSPSSGGAYEQYF
TRBV27	NA	NA	TRBJ1-2	TGTGCCAGCAGTTCCTCTACGGGGGGAAGCGGCTATGGCTACACCTTC	CASSSSTGGSGYGYTF
TRBV5-4	TRBD1	NA	TRBJ1-4	TGTGCCAGCAAGACAGGGAACGATGAAAAACTGTTTTTT	CASKTGNDEKLFF
TRBV29-1	TRBD2	NA	TRBJ2-3	TGCAGCGTTGTGGGACTAGCTAAACCAGATACGCAGTATTTT	CSVVGLAKPDTQYF
TRBV6-5	NA	NA	TRBJ1-5	TGTGCCAGCAGACTGACAGACGGTAGCAATCAGCCCCAGCATTTT	CASRLTDGSNQPQHF
TRBV6-6	NA	NA	TRBJ1-5	TGTGCCAGCAGTTACGGGGGGAATCAGCCCCAGCATTTT	CASSYGGNQPQHF
TRBV28	NA	NA	TRBJ1-2	TGTGCCAGCAGTTTTGCCAGGGCTGGCTATGGCTACACCTTC	CASSFARAGYGYTF
TRBV29-1	TRBD2	NA	TRBJ2-7	TGCAGCGCCATGAAGGTAGCGGGGGGGGGACCCTTCGACGAGCAGTACTTC	CSAMKVAGGGPFDEQYF
TRBV27	NA	once	TRBJ2-3	TGTGCCAGCACTAGCACAGATACGCAGTATTTT	CASTSTDTQYF
TRBV12-3/TRBV12-4	NA	NA	TRBJ2-7	TGTGCCAGCAGTTCCCCCTCCCACGAGCAGTACTTC	CASSSPSHEQYF
TRBV4-2	TRBD1	NA	TRBJ1-2	TGTGCCAGCAGCCAAGGGGAACCTCGACAGGGGGGTGGCTACACCTTC	CASSQGEPRQGGGYTF
TRBV9	TRBD2	NA	TRBJ2-1	TGTGCCAGCAGCCCCTCTATGAGGACTAGCGGGGACAATGAGCAGTTCTTC	CASSPSMRTSGDNEQFF
TRBV29-1	NA	few	TRBJ2-1	TGCAGCGCCAGACCCGACGGGGAAGTGCAGTTCTTC	CSARPDGEVQFF
TRBV10-2	NA	NA	TRBJ2-5	TGCGCCAGCAGTGACGGTAGGGAGGTTAGAGAGACCCAGTACTTC	CASSDGREVRETQYF
TRBV9	NA	few	TRBJ2-1	TGTGCCAGCAGCGTAGGATGGGTGGACTTCGGCCACAATGAGCAGTTCTTC	CASSVGWVDFGHNEQFF
TRBV19	NA	NA	TRBJ2-2	TGTGCCAGTAAAAGTGGCAGGGGCGCCGGGGAGCTGTTTTTT	CASKSGRGAGELFF
TRBV7-9	TRBD2	NA	TRBJ2-7	TGTGCCAGCACCAGCGGGGACTCGGAGCAGTACTTC	CASTSGDSEQYF
TRBV5-1	TRBD1	NA	TRBJ2-5	TGCGCCAGCAGCCGGACAGGACGGCAGGGGAGTGGGGAGACCCAGTACTTC	CASSRTGRQGSGETQYF
TRBV4-2	TRBD2	NA	TRBJ2-5	TGTGCCAGCAGCCATCTCCCGGGACTAGCAGGGGAGACCCAGTACTTC	CASSHLPGLAGETQYF
TRBV4-1	TRBD1	NA	TRBJ1-1	TGCGCCAGCAGCCAAGATGGGACAGGGGGGACTGAAGCTTTCTTT	CASSQDGTGGTEAFF
TRBV27	NA	NA	TRBJ1-5	TGTGCCAGCAGTTTAGGGTTACAGAGCAATCAGCCCCAGCATTTT	CASSLGLQSNQPQHF
TRBV6-6	TRBD2	NA	TRBJ2-2	TGTGCCAGCAGTCCCGACGGGACTAGCGTATACTACACCGGGGAGCTGTTTTTT	CASSPDGTSVYYTGELFF
TRBV5-5	NA	NA	TRBJ2-7	TGTGCCAGCAGCTTGGCCGTCGGACAAGACTACGAGCAGTACTTC	CASSLAVGQDYEQYF
TRBV5-1	NA	NA	TRBJ2-7	TGCGCCAGCAGCCCTCAGGGCCACGAGCAGTACTTC	CASSPQGHEQYF
TRBV7-9	TRBD1	few	TRBJ1-2	TGTGCCAGCAGCCGGACAGGGGGCTCTGGGGGCTACACCTTC	CASSRTGGSGGYTF
TRBV7-9	NA	few	TRBJ1-2	TGTGCCAGCAGCCGAATCGACAGGTCTCTCATCACCTTC	CASSRIDRSLITF